Below, one T cell receptor beta chain is given with its context. This sample was taken from a study of blood T cell repertoires in COVID-19. In the original workflow: Estimates of nucleated cell counts were drawn from the amplification of reference gene primers. TCRdb's copy holds only in-frame clones and misses some; the assay was immunoSEQ multiplex PCR. The D gene and trimming were derived from the DNA, and the V and J assignments and clone size from that table. This table has 150,000 to 200,000 clones, roughly 86% appearing once. What was sequenced was peripheral blood. This clonotype was sampled from a man aged 65 to 85 with acute or convalescent COVID-19.

The CDR3 loop reads CASKAVTDTQYF. CDR3 nucleotides: TGTGCCAGCAAAGCGGTCACAGATACGCAGTATTTT. The chain joins TRBV27 to TRBJ2-3, with D possibly matching TRBD2 (5 bases). This CDR3 spans 12 amino acids. Trimming left V 7 bases short and J 2 bases short, with 7 bases between. CDR1 is MNHEY and CDR2 is SMNVEV in the germline V gene (reference sequence).